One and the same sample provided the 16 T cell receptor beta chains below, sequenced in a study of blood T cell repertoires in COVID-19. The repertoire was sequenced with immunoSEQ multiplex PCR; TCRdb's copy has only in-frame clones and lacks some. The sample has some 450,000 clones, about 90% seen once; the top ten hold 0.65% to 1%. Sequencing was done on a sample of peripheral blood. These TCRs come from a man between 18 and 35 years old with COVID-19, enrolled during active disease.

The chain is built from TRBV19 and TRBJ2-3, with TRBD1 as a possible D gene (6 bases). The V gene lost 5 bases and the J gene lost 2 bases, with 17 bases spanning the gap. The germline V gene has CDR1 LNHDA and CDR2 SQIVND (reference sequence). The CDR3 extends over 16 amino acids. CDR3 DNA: TGTGCCAGTAGTGGAAGGACAGCGCAATTCACAGATACGCAGTATTTT. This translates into CASSGRTAQFTDTQYF.

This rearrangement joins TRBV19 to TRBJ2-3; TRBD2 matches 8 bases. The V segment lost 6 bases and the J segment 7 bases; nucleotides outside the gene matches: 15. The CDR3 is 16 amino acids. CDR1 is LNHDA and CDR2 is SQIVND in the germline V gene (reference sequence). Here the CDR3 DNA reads TGTGCCAGTAGCACCCTCAGCGGGGGAATAACCCATACGCAGTATTTT. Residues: CASSTLSGGITHTQYF.

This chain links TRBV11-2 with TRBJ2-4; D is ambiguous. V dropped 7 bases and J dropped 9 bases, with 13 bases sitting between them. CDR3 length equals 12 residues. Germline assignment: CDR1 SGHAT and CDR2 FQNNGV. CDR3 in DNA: TGTGCCAGCAAGAAATGGCTTGGCATTCAGTACTTC. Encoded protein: CASKKWLGIQYF.

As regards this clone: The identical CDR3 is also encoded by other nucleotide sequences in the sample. The CDR3 region is CASSELSSYEQYF. The DNA for the CDR3 is TGTGCCAGCAGCGAACTAAGCTCCTACGAGCAGTACTTC. V is TRBV7-9 and J is TRBJ2-7; D is unclear. Germline-derived CDR1 and CDR2 are SEHNR and FQNEAQ (reference sequence). The CDR3 spans 13 residues. V lost 5 bases and J lost 0, with 8 bases in between.

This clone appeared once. The CDR3 nucleotides are TGTGCCAGCAGTCAAACTAGCGGGAGGGCCTCAGCCTACGAGCAGTACTTC. As protein: CASSQTSGRASAYEQYF. This sequence joins TRBV27 and TRBJ2-7, with 13 bases lining up with TRBD2. Germline trimming cut 5 bases from V and 2 bases from J; bases unmatched to any gene: 9. The CDR3 has 17 residues. Germline-derived CDR1 and CDR2 are MNHEY and SMNVEV (reference sequence).

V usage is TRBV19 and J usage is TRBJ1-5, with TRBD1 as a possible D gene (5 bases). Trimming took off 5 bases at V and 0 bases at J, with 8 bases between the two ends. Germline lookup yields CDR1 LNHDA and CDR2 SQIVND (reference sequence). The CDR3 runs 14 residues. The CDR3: CASSADSSNQPQHF. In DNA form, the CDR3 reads TGTGCCAGTAGTGCCGACAGTAGCAATCAGCCCCAGCATTTT.

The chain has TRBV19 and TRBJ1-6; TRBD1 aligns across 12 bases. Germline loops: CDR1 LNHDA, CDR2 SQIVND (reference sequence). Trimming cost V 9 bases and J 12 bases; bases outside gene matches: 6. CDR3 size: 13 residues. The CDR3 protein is CASTGDRGRPLHF. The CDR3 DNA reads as TGTGCCAGCACCGGGGACAGGGGGCGACCCCTCCACTTT.

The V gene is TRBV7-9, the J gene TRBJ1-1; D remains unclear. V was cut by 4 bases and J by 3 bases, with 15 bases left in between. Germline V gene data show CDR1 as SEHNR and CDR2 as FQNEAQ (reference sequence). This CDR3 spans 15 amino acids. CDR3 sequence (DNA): TGTGCCAGCAGCTCAGCGTGGGAGCGGGACACTGAAGCTTTCTTT. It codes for CASSSAWERDTEAFF.

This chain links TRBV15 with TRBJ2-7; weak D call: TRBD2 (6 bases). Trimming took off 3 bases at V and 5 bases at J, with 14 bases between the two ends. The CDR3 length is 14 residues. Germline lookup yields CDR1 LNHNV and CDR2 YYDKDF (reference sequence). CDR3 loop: CATSSGSLRNEQYF. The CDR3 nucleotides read TGTGCCACCAGCAGCGGGAGTTTACGGAACGAGCAGTACTTC.

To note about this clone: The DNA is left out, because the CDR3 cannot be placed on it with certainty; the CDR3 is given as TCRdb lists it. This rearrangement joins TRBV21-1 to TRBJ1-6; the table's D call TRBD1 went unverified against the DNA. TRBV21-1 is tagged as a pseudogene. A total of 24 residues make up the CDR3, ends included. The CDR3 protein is CASSKVAGGALIVGPSSYNSPLHF.

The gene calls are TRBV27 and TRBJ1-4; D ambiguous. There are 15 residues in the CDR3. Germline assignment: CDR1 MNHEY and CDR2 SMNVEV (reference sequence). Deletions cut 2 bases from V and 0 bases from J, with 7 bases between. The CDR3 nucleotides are TGTGCCAGCAGTTTACTGGCAACAACTAATGAAAAACTGTTTTTT. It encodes CASSLLATTNEKLFF.

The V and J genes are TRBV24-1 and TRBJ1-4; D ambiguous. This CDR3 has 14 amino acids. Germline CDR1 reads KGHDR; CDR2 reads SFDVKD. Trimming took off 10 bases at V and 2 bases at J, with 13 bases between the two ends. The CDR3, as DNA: TGTGCCACACCCTCCCAGGCGACTAATGAAAAACTGTTTTTT. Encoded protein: CATPSQATNEKLFF.

CDR3 protein: CASSDGSHNGEQFF. The CDR3 DNA sequence: TGTGCCAGCAGTGACGGGAGTCATAACGGTGAGCAGTTCTTC. V is TRBV6-4 and J is TRBJ2-1; D might be TRBD2 (5 bases). V shed 2 bases and J shed 9 bases, with 14 bases lying between them. CDR3 length equals 14 residues. CDR1 and CDR2 from the germline V gene are MRHNA and SNTAGT.

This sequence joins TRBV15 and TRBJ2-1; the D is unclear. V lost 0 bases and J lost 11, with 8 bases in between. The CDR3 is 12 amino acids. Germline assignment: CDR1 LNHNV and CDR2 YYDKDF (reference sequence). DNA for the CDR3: TGTGCCACCAGCAGAGATCCCCCAAAGCAGTTCTTC. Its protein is CATSRDPPKQFF.

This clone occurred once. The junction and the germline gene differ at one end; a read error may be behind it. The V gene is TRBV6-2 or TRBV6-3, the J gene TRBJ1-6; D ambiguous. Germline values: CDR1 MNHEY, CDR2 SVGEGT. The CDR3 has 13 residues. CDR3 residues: CAGSWAYNSPLHF. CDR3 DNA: TGTGCCGGCAGTTGGGCTTATAATTCACCCCTCCACTTT.

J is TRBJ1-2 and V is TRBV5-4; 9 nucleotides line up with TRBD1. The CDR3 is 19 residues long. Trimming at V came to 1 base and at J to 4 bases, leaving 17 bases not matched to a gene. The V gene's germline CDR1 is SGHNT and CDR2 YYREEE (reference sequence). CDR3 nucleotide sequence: TGTGCCAGCAGCTTGCTCGGAGGCCGGGACAGGGAAGGGTCCTATGGCTACACCTTC. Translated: CASSLLGGRDREGSYGYTF.